This TCR beta chain is from a study of response to subunit inactivated influenza vaccine. CDR1 is SNHLY and CDR2 is FYNNEI in the germline V gene. With 7 bases clipped from V and 4 bases from J, the junction kept 7 bases outside the gene matches. The CDR3 has 14 amino acids. With respect to this clonotype: The antigen remains unidentified.

TCRdb re-analysed the RT-PCR reads in MiXCR, keeping a single row per CDR3 protein. Counted here are roughly 700,000 distinct CDR3 sequences, approximately 15% occurring once; the ten biggest clones make up 5.5% to 8%. Study-level findings and limits: Authors proposed each seasonal influenza vaccination draws in few new T cells.

This sequence joins TRBV2 and TRBJ2-5, with 9 bases matching TRBD1. This TCR came from a man in his forties or fifties who received an inactivated influenza vaccine. The specimen comprised PBMCs from blood, sampled around two weeks before vaccination. The CDR3 loop reads CASTPGTGRETQYF. The CDR3 nucleotides read TGTGCCAGCACCCCAGGGACAGGGCGAGAGACCCAGTACTTC.